This T cell receptor (beta chain) was retrieved from a study of T cell responses to AZD1222 COVID-19 vaccine. The data were produced by immunoSEQ multiplex PCR, yet TCRdb's version contains in-frame clones alone and is incomplete. This sample has under 200,000 clones, with approximately 94% found just once. This TCR was sampled from an adult in good health. The specimen was peripheral blood, collected on day 0 of AZD1222 vaccination.

This CDR3 reads CASSYTTGGRTEAFF. CDR3 nucleotides: TGTGCCAGCAGTTATACGACAGGGGGCAGGACTGAAGCTTTCTTT. The chain links TRBV7-3 to TRBJ1-1, with TRBD1 matching 10 bases. Germline CDR1 reads SGHTA; CDR2 reads FQGTGA. The CDR3 sequence is 15 residues long. The J segment lost 5 bases and the V segment lost 6 bases, leaving 9 bases of the junction unmatched.